These 20 T cell receptor beta chains share one sample of origin, sequenced in a study of Ad26.COV2.S vaccination and SARS-CoV-2 variants. Treatment of the sample: 15 to 20 received Ad26.COV2.S at low or high dose, single or two shots; 5 received placebo; per-sample allocation not given. Specimen acquisition occurred on day 63 following the initial vaccine or placebo injection. Profiled with immunoSEQ multiplex PCR; TCRdb holds only in-frame clones, not every one. The repertoire holds about 350,000 clones, with around 89% as singletons. The input for sequencing was peripheral blood, taken in a trial of Ad26.COV2.S vaccine versus placebo. These TCRs come from a person aged 18-65 years who received the Ad26.COV2.S COVID-19 vaccine or a placebo.

This chain connects TRBV19 to TRBJ1-1; 7 bases are a match to TRBD1. Germline loops: CDR1 LNHDA, CDR2 SQIVND (reference sequence). V was pared by 4 bases and J by 10 bases, with 6 bases of the junction left unmatched. The CDR3 is made up of 12 amino acids. In DNA form, the CDR3 reads TGTGCCAGTAGTAAGACTACAGGGGTAGCTTTCTTT. Translated, it gives CASSKTTGVAFF. The whole variable domain, remainder taken from reference TRBV19 and TRBJ1-1, is DGGITQSPKYLFRKEGQNVTLSCEQNLNHDAMYWYRQDPGQGLRLIYYSQIVNDFQKGDIAEGYSVSREKKESFPLTVTSAQKNPTAFYLCASSKTTGVAFFGQGTRLTVV.

This clone was found once. The chain joins TRBV19 to TRBJ1-5, with D unresolved. The CDR3 has 16 residues. V was trimmed by 7 bases and J by 5 bases, leaving 21 bases between them. Looked up from germline, CDR1 is LNHDA and CDR2 is SQIVND (reference sequence). This CDR3 is CASTAGPGSPHQPQHF. In DNA, the CDR3 is TGTGCCAGTACCGCCGGACCAGGTTCTCCCCATCAGCCCCAGCATTTT.

This chain uses TRBV5-1 with TRBJ1-3; perhaps TRBD1 as D (6 bases). The CDR3 has 17 residues. Germline assignment: CDR1 SGHRS and CDR2 YFSETQ. The V and J ends lost 1 base and 0 bases respectively, with 14 bases between them. For the CDR3, the DNA is TGCGCCAGCAGCTTGCAGGGGACCCCTAACTCTGGAAACACCATATATTTT. This translates into CASSLQGTPNSGNTIYF.

The chain combines TRBV3-1 (or the pseudogene TRBV3-2) with TRBJ2-2; TRBD1 aligns across 9 bases. The CDR3 runs to 17 residues. Germline CDR1 is LGHDT and CDR2 is YNNKEL (reference sequence). With 1 base clipped from V and 7 bases from J, the junction kept 10 bases outside the gene matches. CDR3 bases: TGTGCCAGCAGCCAAGGATCCGGGACAGGGAGAGTCGGGGAGCTGTTTTTT. Residues: CASSQGSGTGRVGELFF.

The J gene is TRBJ1-3, the V gene TRBV11-2, with a weak D call TRBD1 (5 bases). V lost 0 bases, J lost 3 bases, and 9 bases lay in between. The CDR3 sequence is 15 residues long. Per germline, CDR1 SGHAT and CDR2 FQNNGV. The CDR3 bases are TGTGCCAGCAGCTTAGACAGGGAATTTGGAAACACCATATATTTT. This codes for CASSLDREFGNTIYF.

This clone was seen just once. V usage is TRBV11-2 and J usage is TRBJ2-5; 7 positions agree with TRBD2. Per germline, CDR1 SGHAT and CDR2 FQNNGV. There are 13 residues in the CDR3. The V and J ends lost 4 bases and 3 bases, in that order; junction bases with no gene match: 2. In nucleotides, the CDR3 is TGTGCCAGCAGCTACCTAGCGGAAGAGACCCAGTACTTC. Amino acid sequence: CASSYLAEETQYF.

The chain couples TRBV28 to TRBJ1-2, with 7 bases that match TRBD1. V shed 8 bases and J 1 base; nucleotides not matched to a gene: 13. Per the germline V gene, CDR1 is MDHEN and CDR2 is SYDVKM. This CDR3 has 16 amino acids. CDR3 protein: CASRRQGTDVNYGYTF. The CDR3 DNA reads as TGTGCCAGCCGACGACAGGGAACCGATGTTAACTATGGCTACACCTTC.

The V gene is TRBV4-1, the J gene TRBJ2-2, with a possible D match to TRBD2 (6 bases). The germline gives CDR1 MGHRA, CDR2 YSYEKL. The CDR3 has 16 residues. With 2 bases removed from V and 5 bases from J, the gap between germline ends came to 15 bases. CDR3 residues: CASSQKSGAGTGELFF. In DNA form, the CDR3 reads TGCGCCAGCAGCCAAAAGAGCGGAGCGGGTACCGGGGAGCTGTTTTTT.

In DNA form, the CDR3 reads TGTGCCAGCAGCTGGGATCGGGGGACCAACACTGAAGCTTTCTTT. Its translation: CASSWDRGTNTEAFF. The rearrangement joins TRBV7-2 to TRBJ1-1; possible D gene TRBD1, 5 bases. The CDR3 contains 15 residues. V was trimmed by 4 bases and J by 2 bases, leaving 14 bases between them. The germline V gene has CDR1 SGHTA and CDR2 FQGNSA.

The chain carries TRBV20-1 and TRBJ2-3; no firm D call. CDR3 length: 11 residues. With 8 bases removed from V and 6 bases from J, the gap between germline ends came to 12 bases. Germline assignment: CDR1 DFQATT and CDR2 SNEGSKA (reference sequence). As DNA, the CDR3 is TGCAGTCCGAGATTAGGGGATACGCAGTATTTT. Its translation is CSPRLGDTQYF.

This sequence joins TRBV7-2 and TRBJ1-5; D might be TRBD1 (5 bases). Looked up from germline, CDR1 is SGHTA and CDR2 is FQGNSA. V lost 0 bases and J lost 5, with 11 bases in between. This CDR3 comprises 15 residues. The CDR3: CASSLAPDSYQPQHF. The DNA for the CDR3 is TGTGCCAGCAGCTTAGCCCCCGACAGTTATCAGCCCCAGCATTTT.

V usage is TRBV5-1 and J usage is TRBJ2-7; D is unresolved. This CDR3 spans 14 amino acids. CDR1 and CDR2 (germline): SGHRS, YFSETQ. The ends were cut back, 1 base at V and 0 bases at J, with 8 bases in the middle. The CDR3 spells CASSLRGPSYEQYF. The CDR3, as DNA: TGCGCCAGCAGCTTGCGTGGCCCCTCCTACGAGCAGTACTTC. Full variable domain (remainder filled in from reference TRBV5-1 and TRBJ2-7): KAGVTQTPRYLIKTRGQQVTLSCSPISGHRSVSWYQQTPGQGLQFLFEYFSETQRNKGNFPGRFSGRQFSNSRSEMNVSTLELGDSALYLCASSLRGPSYEQYFGPGTRLTVT.

The chain links TRBV19 to TRBJ1-5; D remains unclear. This CDR3 has 15 amino acids. Germline values: CDR1 LNHDA, CDR2 SQIVND (reference sequence). The germline V and J ends were trimmed by 7 bases and 0 bases, with 13 bases remaining between them. CDR3 DNA sequence: TGTGCCAGTAAATCGGCAGCGTATAGCAATCAGCCCCAGCATTTT. Protein sequence: CASKSAAYSNQPQHF.

The genes are TRBV7-2 and TRBJ2-7, with no clear D. The V end was cut by 1 base, the J end by 0 bases, with 13 bases between. This CDR3 is built from 16 residues. Germline loops: CDR1 SGHTA, CDR2 FQGNSA. The CDR3 DNA reads as TGTGCCAGCAGCTTAGTAGTGCAAGCTGGCTCCTACGAGCAGTACTTC. Translated: CASSLVVQAGSYEQYF. Full variable domain (rest looked up from reference TRBV7-2 and TRBJ2-7): GAGVSQSPSNKVTEKGKDVELRCDPISGHTALYWYRQSLGQGLEFLIYFQGNSAPDKSGLPSDRFSAERTGGSVSTLTIQRTQQEDSAVYLCASSLVVQAGSYEQYFGPGTRLTVT.

V usage is TRBV6-5 and J usage is TRBJ2-5; TRBD1 is a possible D gene (5 bases). The ends were cut back, 7 bases at V and 2 bases at J, with 11 bases in the middle. This CDR3 contains 13 residues. CDR1 MNHEY and CDR2 SVGAGI come from the germline V gene. The CDR3 DNA follows: TGTGCCAGCAACGGTGGGGCTCAAGAGACCCAGTACTTC. Protein sequence: CASNGGAQETQYF.

The V and J genes are TRBV6-4 and TRBJ1-1; D remains unclear. Trimming removed 6 bases at V and 2 bases at J, with 16 bases between. CDR3 length: 15 amino acids. From germline, CDR1 is MRHNA and CDR2 SNTAGT. The CDR3 loop is CASRTSGNLNTEAFF. In nucleotides, the CDR3 is TGTGCCAGCAGGACTTCGGGGAACCTTAACACTGAAGCTTTCTTT.

The chain links TRBV7-9 to TRBJ1-1, with 7 bases lining up with TRBD1. The CDR3 length is 15 residues. CDR1 and CDR2 (germline): SEHNR, FQNEAQ (reference sequence). J was trimmed by 4 bases and V by 1 base; bases with no gene match: 6. CDR3 coding DNA: TGTGCCAGCAGCTTAGACAGGGGATGGACCACTGAAGCTTTCTTT. It specifies CASSLDRGWTTEAFF.

The V call is TRBV2, the J call TRBJ1-2; TRBD1 matches at 7 bases. Germline loops: CDR1 SNHLY, CDR2 FYNNEI. With V trimmed by 6 bases and J by 8 bases, 6 bases remained unmatched. The CDR3 totals 12 residues. The CDR3 loop reads CASSQGVRGYTF. Here the CDR3 DNA reads TGTGCCAGCAGCCAGGGGGTCAGAGGCTACACCTTC.

This clone was detected only once. The chain carries TRBV7-8 and TRBJ1-4; 10 bases map to TRBD1. This CDR3 spans 14 amino acids. V was clipped by 3 bases and J by 8 bases; unmatched bases: 3. Germline CDR1 is SGHVS and CDR2 is FQNEAQ. The CDR3 sequence is CASSFDRGLEKLFF. The CDR3 DNA is TGTGCCAGCAGCTTCGACAGGGGGCTAGAAAAACTGTTTTTT. The whole variable domain, remainder taken from reference TRBV7-8 and TRBJ1-4, is GAGVSQSPRYKVAKRGQDVALRCDPISGHVSLFWYQQALGQGPEFLTYFQNEAQLDKSGLPSDRFFAERPEGSVSTLKIQRTQQEDSAVYLCASSFDRGLEKLFFGSGTQLSVL.

This chain joins TRBV18 and TRBJ2-3; D is undetermined. The CDR3 is made up of 13 amino acids. The V end was cut by 6 bases, the J end by 1 base, with 8 bases between. In germline, CDR1 is KGHSH, CDR2 LQKENI. The CDR3: CASSGRGTDTQYF. Here the CDR3 DNA reads TGTGCCAGCTCGGGTAGGGGCACAGATACGCAGTATTTT.